The next 32 T cell receptor beta chains were all read from a single sample in a study of memory CD4+ T cells and cytomegalovirus serostatus. Sequenced by immunoSEQ multiplex PCR; TCRdb stores in-frame clones only, minus some. The sample shows 50,000 to 60,000 clones, 65% to 80% of them seen only once. Single viable CD3+CD4+CD8-CD45RO+ cells were sorted as the memory CD4+ T cells. Sequencing was performed on memory CD4+ T cells from blood. These receptors were collected from an adult in good health and CMV-seropositive.

The chain joins TRBV7-3 to TRBJ2-1, with D possibly called TRBD1 or TRBD2 (6 bases each). The CDR3 covers 16 residues. Germline lookup yields CDR1 SGHTA and CDR2 FQGTGA. V shed 1 base and J shed 4 bases, with 14 bases lying between them. The CDR3 loop is CASSLKGGSGYNEQFF. CDR3 nucleotides: TGTGCCAGCAGCTTAAAAGGGGGTAGCGGATACAATGAGCAGTTCTTC.

The CDR3 is CASSRSLELDGYTF. CDR3 DNA: TGCGCCAGCAGCCGGAGTTTGGAGTTAGATGGCTACACCTTC. This chain links TRBV5-1 with TRBJ1-2; no clear D gene. The CDR3 contains 14 residues. V gave up 4 bases and J gave up 6 bases, with 16 bases separating them. Germline assignment: CDR1 SGHRS and CDR2 YFSETQ. Together with reference TRBV5-1 and TRBJ1-2, the CDR3 gives the full variable domain: KAGVTQTPRYLIKTRGQQVTLSCSPISGHRSVSWYQQTPGQGLQFLFEYFSETQRNKGNFPGRFSGRQFSNSRSEMNVSTLELGDSALYLCASSRSLELDGYTFGSGTRLTVV.

The rearrangement uses TRBV7-2 and TRBJ2-3; D is ambiguous. This CDR3 has 13 residues. With 5 bases removed from V and 0 bases from J, the gap between germline ends came to 6 bases. The germline gives CDR1 SGHTA, CDR2 FQGNSA. CDR3: CASSLESTDTQYF. CDR3 nucleotides: TGTGCCAGCAGCCTAGAGAGCACAGATACGCAGTATTTT.

This chain uses TRBV9 with TRBJ1-6, with a weak D call TRBD1 (5 bases). CDR1 SGDLS and CDR2 YYNGEE come from the germline V gene. This CDR3 has 17 amino acids. Deletions cut 1 base from V and 10 bases from J, with 21 bases between. DNA of the CDR3: TGTGCCAGCAGCGTAAGATGGGATGGAGGGGCAGGATCACCCCTCCACTTT. As protein: CASSVRWDGGAGSPLHF.

The V gene is TRBV18, the J gene TRBJ2-7, with 9 bases identical to TRBD2. The CDR3 has 15 residues. Unmatched junction bases numbered 11, after V lost 5 bases and J lost 6 bases. CDR1 and CDR2 from the germline V gene are KGHSH and LQKENI. DNA of the CDR3: TGTGCCAGCTCAGTAGGGACTAGCTCCCTCGGCGAGCAGTACTTC. It translates to CASSVGTSSLGEQYF. The full variable domain, in which reference TRBV18 and TRBJ2-7 provide the parts outside the CDR3, is NAGVMQNPRHLVRRRGQEARLRCSPMKGHSHVYWYRQLPEEGLKFMVYLQKENIIDESGMPKERFSAEFPKEGPSILRIQQVVRGDSAAYFCASSVGTSSLGEQYFGPGTRLTVT.

The chain joins TRBV11-2 to TRBJ2-4; D possibly corresponds to TRBD2 (6 bases). The V end was cut by 5 bases, the J end by 0 bases, with 17 bases between. Germline V gene lookup returns CDR1 SGHAT and CDR2 FQNNGV. This CDR3 has 17 amino acids. The CDR3 DNA reads TGTGCCAGCAGCGCGTTTCAACGGGGACTAGCCAAAAACATTCAGTACTTC. Translated: CASSAFQRGLAKNIQYF.

The chain uses TRBV7-6 and TRBJ2-7; a possible D gene is TRBD2 (7 bases). The CDR3 loop spans 15 amino acids. Germline V gene lookup returns CDR1 SGHVS and CDR2 FNYEAQ. Trimming left V 4 bases short and J 3 bases short, with 16 bases between. The CDR3 DNA reads as TGTGCCAGCAGCTCTGGGGGGGGGCCGAACTACGAGCAGTACTTC. It codes for CASSSGGGPNYEQYF.

This clone was counted only a few times. The CDR3 protein is CASRTAGTANSPLHF. The CDR3 DNA is TGCGCCAGCAGGACAGCCGGGACCGCGAATTCACCCCTCCACTTT. This chain links TRBV5-1 with TRBJ1-6; the D gene is possibly TRBD1 (5 bases). The germline V gene has CDR1 SGHRS and CDR2 YFSETQ. V was pared by 5 bases and J by 7 bases, with 16 bases between. This CDR3 contains 15 residues.

The V call is TRBV4-3, the J call TRBJ1-1, with D unclear. V was clipped by 4 bases and J by 1 base, with 7 bases between them. Germline CDR1 and CDR2: LGHNA and YSLEER. The CDR3 runs to 13 residues. The CDR3 loop is CASSLNPNTEAFF. CDR3 coding DNA: TGCGCCAGCAGCCTCAACCCGAACACTGAAGCTTTCTTT.

This clone was detected a few times. CDR3 in amino acids: CSVGGQGDSPLHF. CDR3 in DNA: TGCAGCGTTGGGGGTCAGGGCGATTCACCCCTCCACTTT. This chain joins TRBV29-1 and TRBJ1-6; D possibly corresponds to TRBD1 (5 bases). The V end lost 4 bases, the J end lost 8 bases, and 12 bases lay between the germline ends. Germline V gene data show CDR1 as SQVTM and CDR2 as ANQGSEA. This CDR3 spans 13 amino acids.

This clone was seen just once. The chain is built from TRBV5-4 and TRBJ2-2; 7 bases map to TRBD2. With V trimmed by 5 bases and J by 3 bases, 7 bases remained unmatched. Germline assignment: CDR1 SGHNT and CDR2 YYREEE (reference sequence). The CDR3 extends over 15 amino acids. CDR3 sequence: CASSLAGSHTGELFF. DNA for the CDR3: TGTGCCAGCAGTTTAGCGGGTTCGCACACCGGGGAGCTGTTTTTT.

This sequence joins TRBV5-6 and TRBJ2-2; 7 bases line up with TRBD1. Germline CDR1 reads SGHDT; CDR2 reads YYEEEE. The trim removed 2 bases at V and 1 base at J, leaving 5 bases unmatched. CDR3 length equals 16 residues. DNA for the CDR3: TGTGCCAGCAGCTTAGGGGGACAGATGAACACCGGGGAGCTGTTTTTT. It yields the protein CASSLGGQMNTGELFF.

The chain is built from TRBV28 and TRBJ2-7; 7 nucleotides match TRBD1. The germline V gene has CDR1 MDHEN and CDR2 SYDVKM. CDR3 length equals 12 residues. This CDR3 reads CASGTALYEQYF. The CDR3 DNA is TGTGCGTCCGGGACAGCGTTGTACGAGCAGTACTTC.

The chain joins TRBV19 to TRBJ2-5; 7 bases fit TRBD1. The CDR3 has 15 residues. V lost 10 bases to trimming and J lost 6 bases; unmatched junction nucleotides: 17. CDR1 is LNHDA, CDR2 SQIVND, per germline (reference sequence). CDR3: CAIPTRGGRVKTQYF. The CDR3 region has the DNA TGTGCCATCCCCACGCGAGGGGGCCGGGTGAAGACCCAGTACTTC.

The V call is TRBV5-1, the J call TRBJ2-7; TRBD1 aligns across 12 bases. This CDR3 region has 17 residues. The germline gives CDR1 SGHRS, CDR2 YFSETQ. V lost 0 bases to trimming and J lost 3 bases; unmatched junction nucleotides: 7. Here the CDR3 DNA reads TGCGCCAGCAGCTTGGCACCCGGGACAGGGGGCGTCTACGAGCAGTACTTC. It yields the protein CASSLAPGTGGVYEQYF.

The chain recombines TRBV5-1 with TRBJ2-7; TRBD2 is a possible D gene (6 bases). The CDR3 totals 15 residues. The germline V and J ends were trimmed by 1 base and 0 bases, with 11 bases remaining between them. Germline values: CDR1 SGHRS, CDR2 YFSETQ. CDR3 in amino acids: CASSLLGTRSYEQYF. The CDR3 nucleotides read TGCGCCAGCAGCTTGTTGGGGACTCGCTCCTACGAGCAGTACTTC.

The table lists this clone with a count of one. The chain recombines TRBV5-5 with TRBJ2-5, with 13 bases identical to TRBD2. V shed 6 bases, J shed 3 bases, and the junction held 2 bases outside the gene matches. Germline V CDR1 and CDR2: SGHKS, YYEKEE (reference sequence). There are 14 residues in the CDR3. The CDR3 loop is CASTGTSGKETQYF. The CDR3 DNA reads TGTGCCAGCACTGGGACTAGCGGGAAAGAGACCCAGTACTTC.

The chain has TRBV7-3 and TRBJ2-6; 7 nucleotides align to TRBD1. The CDR3 has 16 residues. The germline CDR1 and CDR2 sequences are SGHTA and FQGTGA. J gave up 1 base and V 5 bases, and 5 bases lay outside the gene matches. CDR3 in DNA: TGTGCCAGCAGCGATAACAGGGGATCTGGGGCCAACGTCCTGACTTTC. This gives the protein CASSDNRGSGANVLTF.

The chain is built from TRBV6-1 and TRBJ1-6; 9 bases align to TRBD1. V lost 6 bases to trimming and J lost 10 bases; unmatched junction nucleotides: 7. The CDR3 sequence is 14 residues long. The germline V gene encodes CDR1 MNHNS and CDR2 SASEGT. CDR3: CASRGGQGGSPLHF. Here the CDR3 DNA reads TGTGCCAGCAGGGGGGGACAGGGTGGGTCACCCCTCCACTTT.

The V call is TRBV25-1, the J call TRBJ2-7; possibly TRBD1 or TRBD2 for D (5 bases each). Germline loops: CDR1 MGHDK, CDR2 SYGVNS. Trimming stripped 1 base from V and 2 bases from J, with 12 bases between. The CDR3 consists of 15 residues. In nucleotides, the CDR3 is TGTGCCAGCAGTGAATCGGGACGACAACCCTACGAGCAGTACTTC. Translated: CASSESGRQPYEQYF.

The rearrangement uses TRBV6-5 and TRBJ2-2; tentatively, D is TRBD1 (5 bases). CDR1 is MNHEY, CDR2 SVGAGI, per germline. The CDR3 consists of 14 residues. Trimming pared 4 bases from V and 9 bases from J, leaving 15 bases between. Written as DNA, the CDR3 is TGTGCCAGCAGTTCTCGACAGACTCTACGGGAGCTGTTTTTT. As protein: CASSSRQTLRELFF.

The chain couples TRBV5-1 to TRBJ1-2; no firm D call. V was clipped by 0 bases and J by 4 bases, with 13 bases between them. CDR3 length: 15 amino acids. Germline V lookup: CDR1 SGHRS, CDR2 YFSETQ. This CDR3 is CASSLDLRTSYGYTF. CDR3 DNA sequence: TGCGCCAGCAGCTTGGACTTAAGGACCTCCTATGGCTACACCTTC.

The chain joins TRBV6-1 to TRBJ2-7; D not resolved. V was pared by 7 bases and J by 5 bases, with 12 bases between. Per the germline V gene, CDR1 is MNHNS and CDR2 is SASEGT. There are 12 residues in the CDR3. CDR3 in DNA: TGTGCCAGCACCGAACGTGGGAACGAGCAGTACTTC. Protein product: CASTERGNEQYF.

The chain has TRBV5-5 and TRBJ1-5, with 9 nucleotides matching TRBD1. With V trimmed by 4 bases and J by 4 bases, 3 bases remained unmatched. Germline assignment: CDR1 SGHKS and CDR2 YYEKEE (reference sequence). The CDR3 extends over 14 amino acids. CDR3 in amino acids: CASSQGQGNQPQHF. The CDR3 nucleotides read TGTGCCAGCAGCCAAGGACAGGGGAATCAGCCCCAGCATTTT.

The gene calls are TRBV27 and TRBJ2-3; TRBD2 agrees at 10 bases. Germline CDR1 MNHEY, CDR2 SMNVEV (reference sequence). CDR3 length: 15 residues. V lost 5 bases and J lost 4; bases outside the gene matches: 6. This CDR3 is CASSPPSGGADTQYF. CDR3 nucleotide sequence: TGTGCCAGCAGTCCCCCTAGCGGGGGAGCAGATACGCAGTATTTT.

The J gene is TRBJ1-4, the V gene TRBV19, with 9 nucleotides matching TRBD1. CDR1 is LNHDA, CDR2 SQIVND, per germline (reference sequence). The CDR3 length is 15 residues. V was clipped by 5 bases and J by 8 bases; unmatched bases: 9. CDR3 bases: TGTGCCAGTAGTCCTCAGGACAGGGGATACGAAAAACTGTTTTTT. This translates into CASSPQDRGYEKLFF.

This sequence joins TRBV6-5 and TRBJ2-7; the D gene is possibly TRBD2 (6 bases). The CDR3 is 13 amino acids. Trimming removed 10 bases from V and 2 bases from J, with 15 bases in between. Per the germline V gene, CDR1 is MNHEY and CDR2 is SVGAGI. The CDR3 DNA sequence: TGTGCCACCCGGAGGGGCCGAGCCTACGAGCAGTACTTC. Amino acid sequence: CATRRGRAYEQYF.

The chain uses TRBV5-5 and TRBJ2-7, with 9 bases matching TRBD1. Germline V gene data show CDR1 as SGHKS and CDR2 as YYEKEE (reference sequence). The V and J ends lost 2 bases and 3 bases, in that order; junction bases with no gene match: 3. This CDR3 is built from 14 residues. CDR3 nucleotides: TGTGCCAGCAGCTTTGCGGGACAGGGCTACGAGCAGTACTTC. The encoded protein is CASSFAGQGYEQYF.

This clone was counted between two and nine times. The V gene is TRBV18, the J gene TRBJ1-4; D perhaps matches TRBD1 (6 bases). The CDR3 totals 15 residues. Germline-derived CDR1 and CDR2 are KGHSH and LQKENI. Trimming took 3 bases from V and 5 from J, leaving 13 bases between them. The CDR3 is CASSPVAQGNEKLFF. Here the CDR3 DNA reads TGTGCCAGCTCACCGGTGGCACAGGGAAATGAAAAACTGTTTTTT.

This chain uses TRBV4-3 with TRBJ1-2, with TRBD1 matching 10 bases. The germline V gene has CDR1 LGHNA and CDR2 YSLEER. The length of the CDR3 is 14 residues. The V gene end was trimmed by 4 bases and the J gene end by 5 bases; junction bases not matched to a gene: 4. The CDR3 reads CASSPDRGRYGYTF. CDR3 nucleotides: TGCGCCAGCAGCCCGGACAGGGGGAGGTATGGCTACACCTTC.

The table lists this clone with a few counts. V gene TRBV28 combines with J gene TRBJ2-4; D unresolved. Germline CDR1 is MDHEN and CDR2 is SYDVKM. The length of the CDR3 is 15 residues. V shed 3 bases and J shed 1 base, with 10 bases lying between them. The CDR3 nucleotides are TGTGCCAGCAGTTTCCGGTCTCTGGCCAAAAACATTCAGTACTTC. Translating it yields CASSFRSLAKNIQYF.

The chain is built from TRBV7-9 and TRBJ2-1; 7 nucleotides match TRBD1. Germline CDR1 and CDR2: SEHNR and FQNEAQ (reference sequence). Trimming removed 1 base from V and 3 bases from J; junction bases left unmatched: 6. CDR3 size: 16 residues. The CDR3 nucleotides read TGTGCCAGCAGCTTAGATTCCTGGGACAGCTACAATGAGCAGTTCTTC. Its translation: CASSLDSWDSYNEQFF.